This T cell receptor (beta chain) emerged from a study of CD8 T cells in Susac syndrome. Findings of the study overall: The authors acknowledged that their TCR sequencing and HLA analysis involved a relatively small number of individuals.

This clonotype was detected only once. Its target is not known. This CDR3 is 16 amino acids long. Germline CDR1 is SQVTM and CDR2 is ANQGSEA. J lost 0 bases, V lost 5 bases, and 12 bases had no gene match. An amount of RNA that ranged from roughly 0.5 to 1 ug was reverse transcribed with random hexamers. Multiplex immunoSEQ PCR targeted 54 Vbeta and 13 Jbeta TCR beta segments. Each CDR3 protein gets one entry after TCRdb re-called the immunoSEQ multiplex PCR reads with MiXCR. The sample lists more than 200,000 distinct CDR3 sequences; roughly nine tenths were seen once. Blood CD8+ and CD4+ T cells underwent high-throughput TCR beta sequencing. TEMRA cells underwent FACS enrichment and CD8+ and CD4+ T cells underwent negative isolation.

The receptor was derived from a human donor with multiple sclerosis. This chain uses TRBV29-1 with TRBJ1-1, with 7 bases aligning to TRBD1. What was sequenced was CD8+ T cells from PBMCs. CDR3 residues: CSVLPGGIGLNTEAFF. The CDR3 coding sequence is TGCAGCGTTCTTCCAGGGGGAATCGGTCTGAACACTGAAGCTTTCTTT.